The subject of this entry is one T cell receptor (beta chain). The antigen is undetermined. This entry is derived from a study of cytomegalovirus exposure and HLA in healthy donors. Using immunoSEQ multiplex PCR, the repertoire was profiled, and TCRdb retains in-frame clones only, with some absent. The sample lists just under 65,000 clones; 85% to 95% were seen once. Findings of the study overall: Confirmation was obtained in vitro that a few CMV-associated chains are specific for CMV antigens. Rare TCR sequences dominated, though some public TCRs recurred in many donors.

Trimming pared 5 bases from V and 2 bases from J, leaving 10 bases between. CDR3 length equals 15 residues. Per the germline V gene, CDR1 is SEHNR and CDR2 is FQNEAQ (reference sequence). The source material was PBMCs. The chain uses TRBV7-9 and TRBJ2-6; D call uncertain. The receptor comes from a woman aged 18-35 years in good health and CMV-seropositive. The CDR3 is CASSPPFPGANVLTF. The CDR3 DNA is TGTGCCAGCAGCCCTCCTTTCCCTGGGGCCAACGTCCTGACTTTC.